A single sample is the source of the 31 T cell receptor beta chains below, sequenced in a study of vaccination effects on CD4 cells after COVID-19. The data were produced by immunoSEQ multiplex PCR, yet TCRdb's version contains in-frame clones alone and is incomplete. The profile shows about 45,000 clones, about three quarters of them singletons. These receptors' antigens are unknown. Before sequencing, viral peptide pools were used by the ViraFEST assay to expand antigen-specific CD4+ T cells. Around day 10 of culture, CD4+ T cells were separated out. According to PCR results, the person was infected with SARS-CoV-2 between March and December 2020. Sequenced material: CD4+ T cells from PBMCs cultured with a peptide pool, taken before COVID-19 vaccination. These receptors were obtained from a human donor who had a prior SARS-CoV-2 infection.

The chain employs TRBV2 and TRBJ1-4; 7 bases are shared with TRBD1. Germline values: CDR1 SNHLY, CDR2 FYNNEI. Unmatched junction bases numbered 6, after V lost 6 bases and J lost 8 bases. The length of the CDR3 is 13 residues. The CDR3 loop reads CASSLLGQEKLFF. In DNA, the CDR3 is TGTGCCAGCAGCCTACTGGGACAGGAAAAACTGTTTTTT.

The gene calls are TRBV6-5 and TRBJ2-1; TRBD2 aligns across 14 bases. Trimming took 7 bases from V and 4 from J; bases not matched to a gene: 3. CDR1 MNHEY and CDR2 SVGAGI come from the germline V gene. The CDR3 is made up of 15 amino acids. The CDR3 sequence: CASNRLAGGYNEQFF. Here the CDR3 DNA reads TGTGCCAGCAATAGACTAGCGGGGGGGTACAATGAGCAGTTCTTC.

The gene calls are TRBV5-1 and TRBJ1-2; tentative D call: TRBD1 (5 bases). Germline CDR1 and CDR2: SGHRS and YFSETQ. The CDR3 covers 14 residues. Between the trimmed V and J ends, which lost 4 bases and 4 bases, there was a span of 14 bases. The CDR3 loop reads CASSEGTAAYGYTF. In DNA, the CDR3 is TGCGCCAGCAGCGAAGGGACGGCCGCCTATGGCTACACCTTC.

The chain carries TRBV2 and TRBJ2-1; 10 bases are shared with TRBD2. Looked up from germline, CDR1 is SNHLY and CDR2 is FYNNEI. This CDR3 is 14 amino acids long. J lost 9 bases, V lost 2 bases, and 4 bases had no gene match. This chain's CDR3 is CASSESVAGGEQFF. The CDR3 nucleotides are TGTGCCAGCAGTGAATCGGTAGCGGGAGGTGAGCAGTTCTTC.

The V and J genes are TRBV5-1 and TRBJ1-2; maybe TRBD1 (5 bases). V lost 0 bases, J lost 5 bases, and 14 bases lay in between. CDR1 is SGHRS, CDR2 YFSETQ, per germline. CDR3 size: 15 residues. The CDR3 is CASSLAEGRAYGYTF. The CDR3 bases are TGCGCCAGCAGCTTGGCCGAGGGGAGGGCGTATGGCTACACCTTC.

The chain combines TRBV28 with TRBJ1-6, with no clear D. Trimming shortened V by 2 bases and J by 6 bases, and 8 bases separated the two germline ends. This CDR3 spans 14 amino acids. CDR1 is MDHEN and CDR2 is SYDVKM in the germline V gene. The CDR3 nucleotides are TGTGCCAGCAGTTTAGTGGGTGGTAATTCACCCCTCCACTTT. Translating gives CASSLVGGNSPLHF. The full variable domain, in which reference TRBV28 and TRBJ1-6 provide the parts outside the CDR3, is DVKVTQSSRYLVKRTGEKVFLECVQDMDHENMFWYRQDPGLGLRLIYFSYDVKMKEKGDIPEGYSVSREKKERFSLILESASTNQTSMYLCASSLVGGNSPLHFGNGTRLTVT.

The J gene is TRBJ2-3, the V gene TRBV6-2 or TRBV6-3, with D possibly being TRBD2 (6 bases). Germline CDR1 and CDR2: MNHEY and SVGEGT. V shed 5 bases and J shed 2 bases, with 26 bases lying between them. The CDR3 has 19 residues. The CDR3 coding sequence is TGTGCCAGCAGTCCACCCCCGTGGTGGGGGGATCTCCTCACAGATACGCAGTATTTT. Translation: CASSPPPWWGDLLTDTQYF.

This chain connects TRBV10-3 to TRBJ1-5, with 7 bases matching TRBD1. The length of the CDR3 is 14 residues. Germline CDR1 is ENHRY and CDR2 is SYGVKD. V gave up 10 bases and J gave up 4 bases; unmatched junction bases: 10. For the CDR3, the DNA is TGTGCCACCAAAGACAGGGTCACAAATCAGCCCCAGCATTTT. Encoded protein: CATKDRVTNQPQHF.

A few counts support this clone. The chain recombines TRBV19 with TRBJ1-2; D is ambiguous. CDR1 and CDR2 (germline): LNHDA, SQIVND (reference sequence). Trimming cost V 5 bases and J 1 base, with 14 bases left between them. The CDR3 runs 15 residues. The CDR3 nucleotides read TGTGCCAGTAGTGCGGGGTTGGGGAATAACTATGGCTACACCTTC. Protein sequence: CASSAGLGNNYGYTF.

This clone showed up just once. This rearrangement joins TRBV24-1 to TRBJ2-4; D unclear. CDR3 length equals 14 residues. Germline CDR1 is KGHDR and CDR2 is SFDVKD. V lost 10 bases and J lost 0, with 12 bases in between. The CDR3 nucleotides are TGTGCCACTACAGCTCAACTAGCCAAAAACATTCAGTACTTC. As protein: CATTAQLAKNIQYF.

The chain joins TRBV9 to TRBJ2-2; 8 bases agree with TRBD2. This CDR3 comprises 17 residues. CDR1 and CDR2 from the germline V gene are SGDLS and YYNGEE. J lost 5 bases, V lost 3 bases, and 12 bases had no gene match. CDR3 sequence reads: CASSATGTSSRTGELFF. The CDR3 DNA is TGTGCCAGCAGCGCCACCGGGACTAGTTCCAGAACCGGGGAGCTGTTTTTT.

The CDR3 DNA reads TGTGCCAGCTCACCGGGACAGGGGACGAACACTGAAGCTTTCTTT. Its translation: CASSPGQGTNTEAFF. The chain employs TRBV18 and TRBJ1-1, with TRBD1 identical over 10 bases. J gave up 1 base and V 3 bases, and 2 bases lay outside the gene matches. This CDR3 spans 15 amino acids. Germline V CDR1 and CDR2: KGHSH, LQKENI.

Only one count was recorded for this clone. The rearrangement uses TRBV3-1 (or the pseudogene TRBV3-2) and TRBJ2-3; no reliable D call. The CDR3 consists of 16 residues. Trimming removed 4 bases at V and 1 base at J, with 15 bases between. The germline V gene encodes CDR1 LGHDT and CDR2 YNNKEL (reference sequence). The DNA for the CDR3 is TGTGCCAGCAGCCGGAACCTACTTACTGGCACAGATACGCAGTATTTT. Residues: CASSRNLLTGTDTQYF.

The V call is TRBV7-3, the J call TRBJ2-7; TRBD1 might be the D (6 bases). Germline CDR1 reads SGHTA; CDR2 reads FQGTGA. With 6 bases removed from V and 0 bases from J, the gap between germline ends came to 12 bases. CDR3 size: 14 residues. CDR3 sequence: CASRPTGSSYEQYF. CDR3 nucleotide sequence: TGTGCCAGCAGACCTACAGGGAGCTCCTACGAGCAGTACTTC.

The rearrangement joins TRBV11-2 to TRBJ2-1; 7 nucleotides line up with TRBD2. CDR1 and CDR2 (germline): SGHAT, FQNNGV. This CDR3 comprises 14 residues. The ends lost 7 bases at V and 9 bases at J; junction bases unmatched: 12. Here the CDR3 DNA reads TGTGCCAGCAAGCGGACTAGGGGTACAACTGAGCAGTTCTTC. Protein product: CASKRTRGTTEQFF.

The chain is built from TRBV19 and TRBJ2-5, with 14 bases matching TRBD2. This CDR3 has 17 amino acids. The J segment lost 0 bases and the V segment lost 10 bases, leaving 10 bases of the junction unmatched. Per germline, CDR1 LNHDA and CDR2 SQIVND (reference sequence). The CDR3 nucleotides read TGTGCCACCCGGACTAGCGGGAGGCCCGATTACCAAGAGACCCAGTACTTC. Amino acid sequence: CATRTSGRPDYQETQYF.

This clone was observed once. V is TRBV7-2 and J is TRBJ2-1, with 7 nucleotides matching TRBD2. The CDR3 is 14 amino acids. Germline V gene data show CDR1 as SGHTA and CDR2 as FQGNSA. J lost 10 bases, V lost 1 base, and 7 bases had no gene match. The CDR3 protein is CASSLEGGPSEQFF. The CDR3 nucleotides are TGTGCCAGCAGCTTAGAGGGAGGGCCTTCAGAGCAGTTCTTC.

This clone occurred a few times. The CDR3: CASSLGGGRSYNEQFF. The CDR3 coding sequence is TGTGCCAGCAGCTTAGGGGGCGGACGCTCCTACAATGAGCAGTTCTTC. This chain connects TRBV7-9 to TRBJ2-1, with TRBD1 as a possible D gene (5 bases). CDR3 length: 16 amino acids. V lost 1 base and J 0 bases, leaving 10 bases between the germline ends. CDR1 is SEHNR and CDR2 is FQNEAQ in the germline V gene (reference sequence).

The CDR3 sequence: CATSEGSYNSPLHF. CDR3 sequence (DNA): TGTGCCACCAGTGAGGGTTCCTATAATTCACCCCTCCACTTT. V and J are TRBV24-1 and TRBJ1-6; no definite D call. Germline-derived CDR1 and CDR2 are KGHDR and SFDVKD. The CDR3 runs to 14 residues. The V end was cut by 4 bases, the J end by 1 base, with 4 bases between.

The chain has TRBV2 and TRBJ2-7; possibly TRBD1 for D (6 bases). This CDR3 is built from 15 residues. V lost 3 bases and J lost 0, with 12 bases in between. CDR1 and CDR2 from the germline V gene are SNHLY and FYNNEI. The CDR3 spells CASSDGVGGSYEQYF. The CDR3 nucleotides read TGTGCCAGCAGTGATGGGGTAGGGGGCTCCTACGAGCAGTACTTC.

The table lists this clone with a few counts. The chain is built from TRBV29-1 and TRBJ1-3, with 10 bases matching TRBD1. This CDR3 comprises 13 residues. The ends lost 7 bases at V and 10 bases at J; junction bases unmatched: 10. Germline assignment: CDR1 SQVTM and CDR2 ANQGSEA. CDR3 sequence: CSALDRGQRTIYF. In nucleotides, the CDR3 is TGCAGCGCCCTCGACAGGGGGCAAAGGACCATATATTTT. Together with reference TRBV29-1 and TRBJ1-3, the CDR3 gives the full variable domain: SAVISQKPSRDICQRGTSLTIQCQVDSQVTMMFWYRQQPGQSLTLIATANQGSEATYESGFVIDKFPISRPNLTFSTLTVSNMSPEDSSIYLCSALDRGQRTIYFGEGSWLTVV.

CDR3 nucleotides: TGTGCCAGCAGTGGGCCCTACACTGAAGCTTTCTTT. Its protein product is CASSGPYTEAFF. The V gene is TRBV27, the J gene TRBJ1-1; no clear D gene. CDR1 and CDR2 (germline): MNHEY, SMNVEV (reference sequence). The CDR3 is 12 amino acids. V was trimmed by 5 bases and J by 3 bases, leaving 7 bases between them.

The chain has TRBV4-2 and TRBJ2-7; D unresolved. This CDR3 is built from 16 residues. V was trimmed by 0 bases and J by 1 base, leaving 13 bases between them. CDR1 LGHNA and CDR2 YNFKEQ come from the germline V gene. CDR3 in DNA: TGTGCCAGCAGCCAAGATTCGGCCGAGGCATCCTACGAGCAGTACTTC. As protein: CASSQDSAEASYEQYF.

V and J are TRBV5-5 and TRBJ2-7, with D maybe TRBD1 (5 bases). The ends were cut back, 2 bases at V and 3 bases at J, with 12 bases in the middle. This CDR3 is built from 14 residues. Germline CDR1 is SGHKS and CDR2 is YYEKEE (reference sequence). The CDR3 loop is CASSFGRVGYEQYF. In nucleotides, the CDR3 is TGTGCCAGCAGCTTCGGCAGGGTAGGCTACGAGCAGTACTTC.

This clone turned up a few times. This chain connects TRBV19 to TRBJ2-1; D is possibly TRBD2 (7 bases). The length of the CDR3 is 14 residues. Germline CDR1 is LNHDA and CDR2 is SQIVND (reference sequence). V was cut by 7 bases and J by 4 bases, with 14 bases left in between. CDR3 amino acids: CASMKGGWYNEQFF. Here the CDR3 DNA reads TGTGCCAGTATGAAGGGGGGGTGGTACAATGAGCAGTTCTTC. The whole variable domain, filled in from reference TRBV19 and TRBJ2-1, reads DGGITQSPKYLFRKEGQNVTLSCEQNLNHDAMYWYRQDPGQGLRLIYYSQIVNDFQKGDIAEGYSVSREKKESFPLTVTSAQKNPTAFYLCASMKGGWYNEQFFGPGTRLTVL.

CDR3 loop: CASSLVREGEKLFF. CDR3 coding DNA: TGTGCCAGCAGCTTGGTCAGGGAAGGCGAAAAACTGTTTTTT. The chain has TRBV5-5 and TRBJ1-4; D is perhaps TRBD1 (5 bases). V lost 0 bases and J lost 8, with 11 bases in between. CDR1 is SGHKS, CDR2 YYEKEE, per germline (reference sequence). This CDR3 has 14 residues. Based on the CDR3 plus reference TRBV5-5 and TRBJ1-4, the full variable domain is DAGVTQSPTHLIKTRGQQVTLRCSPISGHKSVSWYQQVLGQGPQFIFQYYEKEERGRGNFPDRFSARQFPNYSSELNVNALLLGDSALYLCASSLVREGEKLFFGSGTQLSVL.

This rearrangement joins TRBV6-5 to TRBJ1-1; D is perhaps TRBD1 (5 bases). CDR1 and CDR2 from the germline V gene are MNHEY and SVGAGI. The CDR3 length is 16 residues. Trimming pared 0 bases from V and 5 bases from J, leaving 16 bases between. In DNA, the CDR3 is TGTGCCAGCAGTTACTCCTTTCGGGCCGGGGGAACTGAAGCTTTCTTT. Protein sequence: CASSYSFRAGGTEAFF.

A few counts support this clone. This sequence joins TRBV5-1 and TRBJ2-1, with TRBD2 matching 11 bases. Germline V gene lookup returns CDR1 SGHRS and CDR2 YFSETQ. CDR3 length: 18 residues. After removal of 0 bases from V and 2 bases from J, the junction contained 7 bases not matched to a gene. CDR3 sequence reads: CASSLGRGLAVPYNEQFF. The CDR3 DNA is TGCGCCAGCAGCTTGGGGAGGGGACTAGCGGTGCCCTACAATGAGCAGTTCTTC.

The V and J genes are TRBV4-3 and TRBJ1-4, with TRBD1 identical over 7 bases. V shed 0 bases and J 13 bases; nucleotides not matched to a gene: 5. This CDR3 spans 13 amino acids. From germline, CDR1 is LGHNA and CDR2 YSLEER. CDR3 protein: CASSQEGDRGLFF. CDR3 nucleotides: TGCGCCAGCAGCCAAGAGGGGGACAGAGGACTGTTTTTT.

The table lists this clone with a few counts. This sample also contains other DNA sequences that code for the same CDR3. The chain uses TRBV10-3 and TRBJ1-3, with D unclear. The length of the CDR3 is 13 residues. The germline V and J ends were trimmed by 6 bases and 0 bases, with 6 bases remaining between them. The V gene's germline CDR1 is ENHRY and CDR2 SYGVKD. CDR3 loop: CAIRDSSGNTIYF. In DNA, the CDR3 is TGTGCCATCAGGGATAGCTCTGGAAACACCATATATTTT.

V and J are TRBV28 and TRBJ1-3; D gene unclear. Germline CDR1 MDHEN, CDR2 SYDVKM. V lost 3 bases to trimming and J lost 6 bases, with 9 bases between them. The CDR3 has 13 residues. CDR3 in amino acids: CASSFISENTIYF. The CDR3 DNA is TGTGCCAGCAGTTTTATAAGTGAAAACACCATATATTTT.